One and the same sample provided the 29 T cell receptor beta chains below, sequenced in a study of neurological immune-mediated disorders. From the 5' RACE reads, TCRdb called clonotypes with MiXCR, one entry per CDR3 protein. The table has 55,000 to 60,000 distinct CDR3 sequences, roughly 3.2% seen once. Sequenced input: PBMCs. The receptor set was obtained from a woman in her 30s with multiple sclerosis.

Of note for this clonotype: Being one base from a much bigger clone, this may be a read error. V and J are TRBV5-1 and TRBJ2-1; 7 positions agree with TRBD1. CDR3 length: 14 residues. Germline V lookup: CDR1 SGHRS, CDR2 YFSETQ. V trimming: 0 bases; J trimming: 7 bases; junction bases outside the gene matches: 4. Here the CDR3 DNA reads TGCGCCAGCAGCTTGGAGACAGGGATGAATGAGCAGTTCTTC. This encodes CASSLETGMNEQFF.

This clonotype was observed a few times. At one of its ends the junction is not consistent with the germline gene, which may arise from a read error. The chain employs TRBV20-1 and TRBJ1-6, with TRBD1 matching over 9 bases. This CDR3 is 16 amino acids long. Germline assignment: CDR1 DFQATT and CDR2 SNEGSKA (reference sequence). The CDR3 reads CSARPRQGGYNSPLNF. The CDR3 nucleotides read TGCAGTGCTAGACCGCGACAGGGGGGGTATAATTCACCCCTCAACTTT.

This clonotype was counted many times. V usage is TRBV5-1 and J usage is TRBJ2-1; 14 positions match TRBD2. CDR1 and CDR2 from the germline V gene are SGHRS and YFSETQ. V was pared by 5 bases and J by 6 bases, with 4 bases of the junction left unmatched. There are 15 residues in the CDR3. CDR3 region: CASRLTSGGANEQFF. The CDR3 DNA sequence: TGCGCCAGCAGACTGACTAGCGGGGGGGCCAATGAGCAGTTCTTC.

This clonotype was counted ten times or more. V and J are TRBV20-1 and TRBJ1-2; 7 nucleotides agree with TRBD1. There are 15 residues in the CDR3. V lost 3 bases to trimming and J lost 8 bases; unmatched junction nucleotides: 15. In germline, CDR1 is DFQATT, CDR2 SNEGSKA (reference sequence). The CDR3 nucleotides are TGCAGTGCTAGGACATCGACAGGGACACGGGAAGGCTACACCTTC. Amino acids: CSARTSTGTREGYTF.

This clonotype came up many times. This chain joins TRBV20-1 and TRBJ2-5; 11 bases align to TRBD2. The junction had 9 bases not matched to a gene; V was cut back by 4 bases and J by 5 bases. The CDR3 sequence is 15 residues long. Per germline, CDR1 DFQATT and CDR2 SNEGSKA (reference sequence). The CDR3 DNA is TGCAGTGCTACCCTACCTAGCGGGGGGTCGGAGACCCAGTACTTC. Protein sequence: CSATLPSGGSETQYF.

This clonotype came up many times. The chain joins TRBV12-3 or TRBV12-4 to TRBJ2-7; D call uncertain. The CDR3 totals 11 residues. V lost 6 bases and J lost 6, with 9 bases in between. The CDR3 protein is CASSLIGEQYF. The CDR3 region has the DNA TGTGCCAGCAGCCTGATCGGCGAGCAGTACTTC.

Many counts were recorded for this clonotype. The V gene is TRBV11-3, the J gene TRBJ2-3; no definite D call. The CDR3 runs 13 residues. In germline, CDR1 is SGHNT, CDR2 YENEEA. V was trimmed by 5 bases and J by 5 bases, leaving 11 bases between them. The CDR3 nucleotides are TGTGCCAGCAGCGCCCGGGCCCTAGATACGCAGTATTTT. Translated: CASSARALDTQYF.

This clonotype has a count of ten or more. This chain joins TRBV4-3 and TRBJ1-4, with 11 bases lining up with TRBD1. This CDR3 contains 15 residues. CDR1 and CDR2 from the germline V gene are LGHNA and YSLEER. V lost 4 bases and J lost 7; bases outside the gene matches: 5. The CDR3 loop reads CASSPRTGGGEKLFF. Written as DNA, the CDR3 is TGCGCCAGCAGCCCCCGGACAGGGGGCGGTGAAAAACTGTTTTTT.

This clonotype showed up many times. This rearrangement joins TRBV30 to TRBJ2-3; D possibly corresponds to TRBD1 (5 bases). The germline CDR1 and CDR2 sequences are GTSNPN and SVGIG (reference sequence). The V end was cut by 1 base, the J end by 1 base, with 12 bases between. The CDR3 loop spans 15 amino acids. CDR3 amino acids: CAWSEGIGGTDTQYF. The CDR3 DNA reads TGTGCCTGGAGTGAGGGAATAGGGGGCACAGATACGCAGTATTTT.

This clonotype was detected ten times or more. The V gene is TRBV5-1, the J gene TRBJ2-7; TRBD1 matches at 11 bases. The CDR3 is 14 amino acids. The V and J ends lost 4 bases and 6 bases, in that order; junction bases with no gene match: 6. Germline V CDR1 and CDR2: SGHRS, YFSETQ. The CDR3 reads CASSQTGTGGEQYF. The CDR3 coding sequence is TGCGCCAGCAGCCAAACCGGGACAGGGGGCGAGCAGTACTTC.

This clonotype was seen at least ten times. The chain carries TRBV3-1 and TRBJ2-7; 9 positions match TRBD2. V shed 1 base, J shed 3 bases, and the junction held 7 bases outside the gene matches. The CDR3 covers 16 residues. Germline V CDR1 and CDR2: LGHDT, YNNKEL (reference sequence). The CDR3 sequence: CASSQGLAGEVYEQYF. The CDR3 DNA sequence: TGTGCCAGCAGCCAAGGATTAGCGGGGGAAGTCTACGAGCAGTACTTC.

This clonotype showed up many times. The chain has TRBV7-9 and TRBJ2-5, with a weak D call TRBD1 (6 bases). V gave up 5 bases and J gave up 2 bases, with 12 bases separating them. The germline V gene encodes CDR1 SEHNR and CDR2 FQNEAQ (reference sequence). The CDR3 totals 14 residues. The CDR3 loop is CASSPQGQQETQYF. The CDR3 bases are TGTGCCAGCAGCCCTCAAGGACAGCAAGAGACCCAGTACTTC.

This clonotype was seen repeatedly, ten times or more. This chain connects TRBV3-1 to TRBJ2-1; 16 bases align to TRBD2. V was clipped by 4 bases and J by 9 bases; unmatched bases: 9. The CDR3 has 17 residues. Germline V lookup: CDR1 LGHDT, CDR2 YNNKEL (reference sequence). In nucleotides, the CDR3 is TGTGCCAGCAGCCCCCGCGAGGGACTAGCGGGAGGGGTTGAGCAGTTCTTC. This encodes CASSPREGLAGGVEQFF.

This clonotype has a count of ten or more. J is TRBJ2-7 and V is TRBV29-1, with TRBD2 as a possible D gene (6 bases). The CDR3 runs 11 residues. CDR1 is SQVTM and CDR2 is ANQGSEA in the germline V gene. V shed 6 bases and J shed 3 bases, with 9 bases lying between them. CDR3: CSVTEGYEQYF. In nucleotides, the CDR3 is TGCAGCGTAACGGAGGGCTACGAGCAGTACTTC.

In this sample, this clonotype turned up many times. The chain combines TRBV20-1 with TRBJ2-1, with 9 bases that match TRBD2. From germline, CDR1 is DFQATT and CDR2 SNEGSKA (reference sequence). The CDR3 runs to 17 residues. J lost 3 bases, V lost 3 bases, and 12 bases had no gene match. The CDR3 sequence is CSARWAGGPSSYNEQFF. The CDR3 DNA reads as TGCAGTGCTAGGTGGGCGGGAGGGCCGTCCAGCTACAATGAGCAGTTCTTC.

This clonotype was counted at least ten times. The V call is TRBV7-2, the J call TRBJ2-7; possibly TRBD2 for D (5 bases). This CDR3 has 13 amino acids. Trimming left V 4 bases short and J 6 bases short, with 13 bases between. CDR1 and CDR2 (germline): SGHTA, FQGNSA. CDR3: CASSSRRGGEQYF. Here the CDR3 DNA reads TGTGCCAGCAGCTCGAGACGGGGTGGCGAGCAGTACTTC.

The sample holds many counts of this clonotype. The genes are TRBV20-1 and TRBJ2-1; the D is unclear. CDR1 is DFQATT and CDR2 is SNEGSKA in the germline V gene (reference sequence). The CDR3 consists of 17 residues. The V end was cut by 6 bases, the J end by 7 bases, with 28 bases between. The DNA for the CDR3 is TGCAGTGCGCGTACCCGGACGCCGACCCGAGAAAAGAATGAGCAGTTCTTC. Amino acids: CSARTRTPTREKNEQFF.

This clonotype was observed a handful of times. The genes are TRBV28 and TRBJ1-5; D possibly corresponds to TRBD1 (6 bases). CDR1 MDHEN and CDR2 SYDVKM come from the germline V gene. The V end lost 6 bases, the J end lost 8 bases, and 17 bases lay between the germline ends. CDR3 length equals 14 residues. The CDR3 region has the DNA TGTGCCAGCAGCTCCCGACAGGCCCTCGAGCCCCAGCATTTT. Translation gives CASSSRQALEPQHF.

The chain joins TRBV5-1 to TRBJ2-7; the D gene is possibly TRBD2 (6 bases). The CDR3 covers 14 residues. CDR1 SGHRS and CDR2 YFSETQ come from the germline V gene. The germline V and J ends were trimmed by 4 bases and 4 bases, with 15 bases remaining between them. CDR3 sequence reads: CASSLGIAAYEQYF. Written as DNA, the CDR3 is TGCGCCAGCAGCCTGGGGATAGCGGCATACGAGCAGTACTTC.

This clonotype was observed at least ten times. This clone may be a read error of a much larger clone one base away. This chain links TRBV9 with TRBJ2-7; D is ambiguous. Trimming removed 4 bases from V and 6 bases from J, with 11 bases in between. The CDR3 length is 12 residues. Per the germline V gene, CDR1 is SGDLS and CDR2 is YYNGEE. DNA for the CDR3: TGTGCCAGCAGCCAAATGGGTTTCGAGCAGTACTTC. It codes for CASSQMGFEQYF.

The sample holds many counts of this clonotype. The V gene is TRBV12-3 or TRBV12-4, the J gene TRBJ2-2; no clear D gene. The V end lost 3 bases, the J end lost 4 bases, and 12 bases lay between the germline ends. The CDR3 length is 15 residues. The CDR3 region has the DNA TGTGCCAGCAGTTTCACGACTGTCCCCACCGGGGAGCTGTTTTTT. This sequence encodes CASSFTTVPTGELFF.

A note on this clonotype: Since a much larger clone is just one base distant, this may be a read error. The V call is TRBV24-1, the J call TRBJ2-1; 8 bases agree with TRBD2. Unmatched junction bases numbered 5, after V lost 4 bases and J lost 1 base. Germline V gives CDR1 KGHDR, CDR2 SFDVKD. The CDR3 is made up of 16 amino acids. The CDR3 sequence is CATSDPGGESYNEQFF. In DNA, the CDR3 is TGTGCCACCAGTGACCCGGGAGGGGAATCCTACAATGAGCAGTTCTTC.

Many counts were recorded for this clonotype. The genes are TRBV5-1 and TRBJ1-1; D is undetermined. The germline V and J ends were trimmed by 0 bases and 2 bases, with 8 bases remaining between them. Germline V gene data show CDR1 as SGHRS and CDR2 as YFSETQ. There are 14 residues in the CDR3. CDR3 bases: TGCGCCAGCAGCTTGGGAAAAACCAACACTGAAGCTTTCTTT. Amino acids: CASSLGKTNTEAFF.

This clonotype was observed at least ten times. The gene calls are TRBV4-3 and TRBJ2-6; 7 nucleotides line up with TRBD2. The CDR3 contains 19 residues. The J segment lost 3 bases and the V segment lost 1 base, leaving 12 bases of the junction unmatched. Germline-derived CDR1 and CDR2 are LGHNA and YSLEER. The CDR3 region has the DNA TGCGCCAGCAGCCAAGTACTCTACGGGGGGTTGGGTGGGGCCAACGTCCTGACTTTC. Its translation is CASSQVLYGGLGGANVLTF.

There are many counts of this clonotype. V is TRBV20-1 and J is TRBJ2-6; 9 bases align to TRBD1. The CDR3 spans 15 residues. In germline, CDR1 is DFQATT, CDR2 SNEGSKA (reference sequence). With V trimmed by 5 bases and J by 6 bases, 8 bases remained unmatched. This CDR3 reads CSAYWTGAVANVLTF. In nucleotides, the CDR3 is TGCAGTGCTTACTGGACAGGGGCAGTGGCCAACGTCCTGACTTTC.

This clonotype was recorded many times. The chain has TRBV20-1 and TRBJ2-3; a possible D gene is TRBD1 (8 bases). The CDR3 length is 18 residues. The germline gives CDR1 DFQATT, CDR2 SNEGSKA (reference sequence). V dropped 3 bases and J dropped 3 bases, with 25 bases sitting between them. The DNA of the CDR3 is TGCAGTGCTAGCTCCCCTCAGGGGGCGGGAGTGGGAACAGATACGCAGTATTTT. This encodes CSASSPQGAGVGTDTQYF.

This clonotype was counted many times. The CDR3: CSARDSAGGRGYTF. In nucleotides, the CDR3 is TGCAGTGCTAGAGATTCGGCCGGGGGGCGGGGCTACACCTTC. The gene calls are TRBV20-1 and TRBJ1-2; a possible D gene is TRBD1 (6 bases). The V and J ends lost 0 bases and 8 bases respectively, with 16 bases between them. CDR1 is DFQATT, CDR2 SNEGSKA, per germline (reference sequence). The CDR3 spans 14 residues.

This clonotype was counted at least ten times. CDR3 DNA: TGTGCCAGCAGACGGGACAGGGGGCGCGATGAGCAGTTCTTC. It specifies CASRRDRGRDEQFF. This sequence joins TRBV28 and TRBJ2-1, with 12 bases aligning to TRBD1. V gave up 6 bases and J gave up 8 bases; unmatched junction bases: 5. Germline loops: CDR1 MDHEN, CDR2 SYDVKM. There are 14 residues in the CDR3.

This clonotype was observed many times. The chain couples TRBV5-1 to TRBJ2-7, with 7 bases identical to TRBD1. Losses at the gene ends were 4 bases for V and 4 bases for J; bases not matched to a gene: 8. The germline V gene has CDR1 SGHRS and CDR2 YFSETQ. CDR3 length: 14 residues. CDR3 in DNA: TGCGCCAGCAGCACCTGGGACAGAAATTACGAGCAGTACTTC. Protein: CASSTWDRNYEQYF. Full variable domain (rest looked up from reference TRBV5-1 and TRBJ2-7): KAGVTQTPRYLIKTRGQQVTLSCSPISGHRSVSWYQQTPGQGLQFLFEYFSETQRNKGNFPGRFSGRQFSNSRSEMNVSTLELGDSALYLCASSTWDRNYEQYFGPGTRLTVT.